This TCR beta chain stems from a study of blood T cell repertoires in COVID-19 (dated by TCRdb to about 2020). Regarding the complete study: Samples covering the acute and convalescent phases of COVID-19 were provided by collaborators in the United States, Italy and Spain. The prospective study material was composed of cDNA or gDNA derived from T cells, B-cell-depleted T cells, or PBMCs. The dataset comprised deeply sampled blood TCRbeta repertoires from subjects exposed to, actively infected with, or recovered from COVID-19. A freely available public database, intended as a resource for researchers studying the immune response to SARS-CoV-2, is where the repertoires were released. The samples were drawn from the first 160 participants of the ongoing ImmuneRACE study and from some 1,300 subjects provided by 6 global collaborators. A de-identified subject ID, COVID-19 status, age in years and sex were almost always included in the sample metadata. Where available, HLA class I and class II types were obtained from metadata supplied by the sample provider rather than from assay-based typing.

Whole blood was collected in K2EDTA tubes by collaborating institutions according to the institutions' own protocols. For TCRbeta analysis, collaborators shipped samples in one of three forms: frozen whole blood, isolated PBMCs, or DNA extracted from either of those sample types. As regards this clone: The antigen this receptor binds is unknown. Per-base quality was not reported, and no clone a single base away is much larger than it.

From the cysteine up to the phenylalanine, the CDR3 has a length of 13 residues. The only DNA kept is the CDR3, 39 bases in frame from the first base. From V the trimming removes 7 bases and from J it removes 4 bases, while the gene matches leave 8 bases of the junction unaccounted for. CDR1 and CDR2 (SQVTM, ANQGSEA) derive from the germline V gene. Here is what the overall study found, with its caveats: How much clinical and demographic metadata was included differed by source and by participant, and the metadata was provided uncurated.

TCRbeta CDR3 regions were amplified from genomic DNA by means of the immunoSEQ Assay, a bias-controlled multiplex PCR. The study's own analysis went as follows. Nucleated cell counts per sample were estimated from amplification of reference gene primers within the assay. To quantify the absolute abundance of each unique TCRbeta CDR3 rearrangement, sequence reads were collapsed and filtered. For each sample, productive Simpson clonality was calculated as the square root of Simpson's diversity index across productive rearrangements. The immuneACCESS repertoire file appears here via TCRdb, limited to in-frame rearrangements. These files lack a portion of the clones; in checked studies, under half of the deficit traces to unresolved V genes, and the cause of the others is not known. That table furnishes V, J and clone size, whereas the DNA furnished D and trimming. The sample table records around 280,000 clones; around 87% of these occur just once. Of the sample, over 1% falls within the top ten clones.

The V gene is TRBV29-1 and the J gene is TRBJ2-7; TRBD1 aligns with 9 central bases. Material: peripheral blood. The clonotype originates from a man between 65 and 79 years old with acute or convalescent COVID-19. CDR3 sequence: CSGLTGGGYEQYF. DNA sequence: TGCAGCGGTTTGACAGGGGGTGGTTACGAGCAGTACTTC.